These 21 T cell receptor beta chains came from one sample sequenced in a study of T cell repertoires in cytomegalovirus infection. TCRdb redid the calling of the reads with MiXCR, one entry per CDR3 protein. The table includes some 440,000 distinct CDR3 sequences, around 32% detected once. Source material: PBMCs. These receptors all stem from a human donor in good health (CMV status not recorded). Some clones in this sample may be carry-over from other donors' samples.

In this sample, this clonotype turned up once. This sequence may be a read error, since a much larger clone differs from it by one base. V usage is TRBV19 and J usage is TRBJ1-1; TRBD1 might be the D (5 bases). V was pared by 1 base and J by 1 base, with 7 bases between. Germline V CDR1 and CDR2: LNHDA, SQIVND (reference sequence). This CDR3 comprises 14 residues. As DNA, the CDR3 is TGTGCCAGTAGTATAGTAGGGGAGAACACTGAAGCTTTCTTT. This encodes CASSIVGENTEAFF. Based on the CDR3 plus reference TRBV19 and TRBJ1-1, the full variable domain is DGGITQSPKYLFRKEGQNVTLSCEQNLNHDAMYWYRQDPGQGLRLIYYSQIVNDFQKGDIAEGYSVSREKKESFPLTVTSAQKNPTAFYLCASSIVGENTEAFFGQGTRLTVV.

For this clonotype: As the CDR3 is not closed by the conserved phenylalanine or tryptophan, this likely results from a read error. In DNA, the CDR3 is TGTGCCAGCAGCGGAGGGGGGGGCGAAGGAGATACGCAGTATTTG. Protein: CASSGGGGEGDTQYL. The chain recombines TRBV11-2 with TRBJ2-3; the D gene is possibly TRBD2 (7 bases). CDR1 and CDR2 from the germline V gene are SGHAT and FQNNGV. This CDR3 is 15 amino acids long. Trimming took off 5 bases at V and 5 bases at J, with 17 bases between the two ends.

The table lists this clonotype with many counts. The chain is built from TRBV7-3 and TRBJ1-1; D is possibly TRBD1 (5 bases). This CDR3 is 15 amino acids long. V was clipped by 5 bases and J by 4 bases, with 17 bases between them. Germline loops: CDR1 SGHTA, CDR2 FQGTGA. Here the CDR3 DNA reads TGTGCCAGCAGCCTAGAGGCTAGGGGAATCACTGAAGCTTTCTTT. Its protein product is CASSLEARGITEAFF.

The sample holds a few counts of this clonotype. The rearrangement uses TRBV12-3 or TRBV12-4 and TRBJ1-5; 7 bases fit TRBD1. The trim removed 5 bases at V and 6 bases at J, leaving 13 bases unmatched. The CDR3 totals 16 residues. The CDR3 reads CASSPDREYVGQPQHF. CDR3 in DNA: TGTGCCAGCAGTCCTGACAGGGAATACGTAGGTCAGCCCCAGCATTTT.

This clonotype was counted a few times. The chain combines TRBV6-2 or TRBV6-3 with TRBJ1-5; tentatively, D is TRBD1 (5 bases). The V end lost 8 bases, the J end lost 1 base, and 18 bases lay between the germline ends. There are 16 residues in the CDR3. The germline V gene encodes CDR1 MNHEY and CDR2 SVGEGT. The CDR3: CASGRRDGISNQPQHF. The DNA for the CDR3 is TGTGCCAGCGGAAGACGGGACGGCATAAGCAATCAGCCCCAGCATTTT.

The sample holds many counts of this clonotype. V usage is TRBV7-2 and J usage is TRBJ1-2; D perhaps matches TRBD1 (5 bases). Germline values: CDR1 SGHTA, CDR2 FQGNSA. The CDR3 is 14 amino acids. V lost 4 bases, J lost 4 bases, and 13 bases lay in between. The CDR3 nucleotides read TGTGCCAGCAGCTCCCCTGGGACGGTCTATGGCTACACCTTC. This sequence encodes CASSSPGTVYGYTF.

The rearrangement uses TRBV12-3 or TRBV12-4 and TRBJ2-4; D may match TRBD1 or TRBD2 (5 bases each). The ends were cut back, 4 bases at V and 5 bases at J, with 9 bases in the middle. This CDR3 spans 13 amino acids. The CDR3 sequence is CASSWDGENIQYF. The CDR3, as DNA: TGTGCCAGCAGTTGGGACGGGGAAAACATTCAGTACTTC.

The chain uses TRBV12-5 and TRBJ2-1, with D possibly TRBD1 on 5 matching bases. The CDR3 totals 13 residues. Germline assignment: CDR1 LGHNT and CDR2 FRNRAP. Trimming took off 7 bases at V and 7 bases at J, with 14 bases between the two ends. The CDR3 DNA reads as TGTGCTAGTGCCTTGGGCAGGGCTAATGAGCAGTTCTTC. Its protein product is CASALGRANEQFF.

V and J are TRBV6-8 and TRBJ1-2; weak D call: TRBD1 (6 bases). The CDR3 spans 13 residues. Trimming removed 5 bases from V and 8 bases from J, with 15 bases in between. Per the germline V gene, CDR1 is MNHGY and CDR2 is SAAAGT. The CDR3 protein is CASSTGIQQGYTF. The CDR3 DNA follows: TGTGCCAGCAGTACAGGGATTCAGCAGGGCTACACCTTC.

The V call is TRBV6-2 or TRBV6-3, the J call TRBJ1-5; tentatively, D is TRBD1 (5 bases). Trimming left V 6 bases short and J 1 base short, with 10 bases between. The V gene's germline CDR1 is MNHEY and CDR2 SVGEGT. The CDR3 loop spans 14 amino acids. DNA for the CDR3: TGTGCCAGCAGACAAGGGGCGAGCAATCAGCCCCAGCATTTT. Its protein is CASRQGASNQPQHF.

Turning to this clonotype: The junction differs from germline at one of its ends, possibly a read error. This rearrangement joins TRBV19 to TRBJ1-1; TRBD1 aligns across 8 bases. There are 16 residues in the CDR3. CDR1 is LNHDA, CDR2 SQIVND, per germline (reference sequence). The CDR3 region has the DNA TGTGCCAGTATTATAACCCAGGGGGCGCGGAACACTGAAGCTTTCTTT. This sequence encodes CASIITQGARNTEAFF.

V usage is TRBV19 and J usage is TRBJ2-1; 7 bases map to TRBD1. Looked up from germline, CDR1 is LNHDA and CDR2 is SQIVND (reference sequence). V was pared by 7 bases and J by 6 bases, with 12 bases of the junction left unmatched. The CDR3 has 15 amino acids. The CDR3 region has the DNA TGTGCCAGTACCACTGTATTGGGACAGCTCAATGAGCAGTTCTTC. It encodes CASTTVLGQLNEQFF.

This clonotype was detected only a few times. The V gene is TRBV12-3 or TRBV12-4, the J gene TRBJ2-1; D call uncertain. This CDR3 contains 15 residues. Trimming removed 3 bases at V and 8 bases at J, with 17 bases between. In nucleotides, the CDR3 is TGTGCCAGCAGTTTTTTTGTAACCCCTCGGGATGAGCAGTTCTTC. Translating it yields CASSFFVTPRDEQFF.

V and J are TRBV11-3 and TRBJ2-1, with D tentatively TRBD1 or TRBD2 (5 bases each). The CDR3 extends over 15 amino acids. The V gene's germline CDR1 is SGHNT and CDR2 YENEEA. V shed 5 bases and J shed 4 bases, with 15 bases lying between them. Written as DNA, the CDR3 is TGTGCCAGCAGCCCCTCGGGGACGCCGTACAATGAGCAGTTCTTC. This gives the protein CASSPSGTPYNEQFF.

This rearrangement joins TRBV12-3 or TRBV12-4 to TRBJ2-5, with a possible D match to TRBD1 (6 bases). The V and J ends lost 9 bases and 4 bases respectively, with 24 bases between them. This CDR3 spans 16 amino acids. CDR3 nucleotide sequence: TGTGCCAGTACCTCGAACCTCAGGGGATTCGGAGAGACCCAGTACTTC. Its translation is CASTSNLRGFGETQYF.

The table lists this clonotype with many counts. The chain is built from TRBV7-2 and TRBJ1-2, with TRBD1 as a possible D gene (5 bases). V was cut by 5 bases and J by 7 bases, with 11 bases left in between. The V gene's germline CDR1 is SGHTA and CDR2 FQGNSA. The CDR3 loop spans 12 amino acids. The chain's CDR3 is CASSQGGIGYTF. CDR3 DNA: TGTGCCAGCAGCCAGGGCGGGATTGGCTACACCTTC.

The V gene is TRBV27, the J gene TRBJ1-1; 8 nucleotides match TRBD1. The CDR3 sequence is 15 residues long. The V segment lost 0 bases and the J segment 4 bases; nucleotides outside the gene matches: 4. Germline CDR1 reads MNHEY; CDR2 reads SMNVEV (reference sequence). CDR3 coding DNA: TGTGCCAGCAGTTTATCGGACAGGGTGGCCACTGAAGCTTTCTTT. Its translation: CASSLSDRVATEAFF.

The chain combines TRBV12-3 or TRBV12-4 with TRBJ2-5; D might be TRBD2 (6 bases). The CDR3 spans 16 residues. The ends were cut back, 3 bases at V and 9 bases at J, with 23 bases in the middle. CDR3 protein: CASSFGGLELGGSQYF. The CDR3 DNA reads TGTGCCAGCAGTTTTGGAGGGCTTGAACTAGGCGGGTCCCAGTACTTC.

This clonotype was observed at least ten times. The CDR3 DNA follows: TGTGCCAGCAGCTTAGCGAGCAGCCAGAACACTGAAGCTTTCTTT. It encodes CASSLASSQNTEAFF. This sequence joins TRBV7-2 and TRBJ1-1; D is unclear. In germline, CDR1 is SGHTA, CDR2 FQGNSA. Trimming removed 0 bases from V and 1 base from J, with 9 bases in between. The CDR3 totals 15 residues.

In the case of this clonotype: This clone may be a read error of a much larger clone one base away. CDR3 nucleotide sequence: TGTGCTATTGGTTTGGTAGGACTAGCGGGGGCTACGAACACCGGGGAGCTGTTTTTT. Translation: CAIGLVGLAGATNTGELFF. The chain is built from TRBV12-5 and TRBJ2-2; 13 nucleotides agree with TRBD2. CDR3 length equals 19 residues. Germline CDR1 is LGHNT and CDR2 is FRNRAP. Looking up the rest from reference TRBV12-5 and TRBJ2-2 gives the full variable domain: DARVTQTPRHKVTEMGQEVTMRCQPILGHNTVFWYRQTMMQGLELLAYFRNRAPLDDSGMPKDRFSAEMPDATLATLKIQPSEPRDSAVYFCAIGLVGLAGATNTGELFFGEGSRLTVL.

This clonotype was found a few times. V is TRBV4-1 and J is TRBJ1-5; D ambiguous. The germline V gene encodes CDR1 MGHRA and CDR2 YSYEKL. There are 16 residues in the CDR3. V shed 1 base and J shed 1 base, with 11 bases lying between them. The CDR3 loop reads CASSQAEVGSNQPQHF. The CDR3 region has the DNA TGCGCCAGCAGCCAAGCGGAGGTGGGGAGCAATCAGCCCCAGCATTTT.